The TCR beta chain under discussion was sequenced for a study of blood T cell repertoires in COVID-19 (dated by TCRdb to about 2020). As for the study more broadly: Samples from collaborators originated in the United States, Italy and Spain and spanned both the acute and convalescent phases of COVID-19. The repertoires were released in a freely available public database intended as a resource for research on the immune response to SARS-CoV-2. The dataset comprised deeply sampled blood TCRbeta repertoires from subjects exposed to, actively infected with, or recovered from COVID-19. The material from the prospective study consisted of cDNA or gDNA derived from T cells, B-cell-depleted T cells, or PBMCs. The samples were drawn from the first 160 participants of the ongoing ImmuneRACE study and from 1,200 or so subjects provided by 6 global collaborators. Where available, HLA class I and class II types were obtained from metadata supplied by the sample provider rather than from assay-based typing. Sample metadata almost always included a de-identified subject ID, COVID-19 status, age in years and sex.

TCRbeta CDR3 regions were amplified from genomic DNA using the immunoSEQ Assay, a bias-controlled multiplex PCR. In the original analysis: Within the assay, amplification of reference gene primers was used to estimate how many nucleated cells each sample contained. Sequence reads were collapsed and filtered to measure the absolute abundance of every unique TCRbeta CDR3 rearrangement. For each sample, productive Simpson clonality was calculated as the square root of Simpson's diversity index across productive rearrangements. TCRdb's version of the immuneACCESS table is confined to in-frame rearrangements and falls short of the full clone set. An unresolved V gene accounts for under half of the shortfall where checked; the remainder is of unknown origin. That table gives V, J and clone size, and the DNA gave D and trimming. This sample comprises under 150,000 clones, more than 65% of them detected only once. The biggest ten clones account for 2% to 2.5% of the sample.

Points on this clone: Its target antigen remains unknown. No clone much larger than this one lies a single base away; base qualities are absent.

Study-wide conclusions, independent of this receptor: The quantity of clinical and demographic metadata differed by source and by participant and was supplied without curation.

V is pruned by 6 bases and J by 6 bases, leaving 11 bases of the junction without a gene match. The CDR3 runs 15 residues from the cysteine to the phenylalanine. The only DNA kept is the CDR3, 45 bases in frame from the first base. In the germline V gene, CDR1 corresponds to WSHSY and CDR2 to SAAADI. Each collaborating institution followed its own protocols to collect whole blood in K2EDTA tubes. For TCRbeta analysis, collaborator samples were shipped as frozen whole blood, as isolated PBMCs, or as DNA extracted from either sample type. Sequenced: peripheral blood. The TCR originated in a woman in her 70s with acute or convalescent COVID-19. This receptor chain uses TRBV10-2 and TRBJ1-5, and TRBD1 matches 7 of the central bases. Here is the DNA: TGCGCCAGCAGGTCCACAGGGGTGATCGGTCAGCCCCAGCATTTT. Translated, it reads CASRSTGVIGQPQHF.